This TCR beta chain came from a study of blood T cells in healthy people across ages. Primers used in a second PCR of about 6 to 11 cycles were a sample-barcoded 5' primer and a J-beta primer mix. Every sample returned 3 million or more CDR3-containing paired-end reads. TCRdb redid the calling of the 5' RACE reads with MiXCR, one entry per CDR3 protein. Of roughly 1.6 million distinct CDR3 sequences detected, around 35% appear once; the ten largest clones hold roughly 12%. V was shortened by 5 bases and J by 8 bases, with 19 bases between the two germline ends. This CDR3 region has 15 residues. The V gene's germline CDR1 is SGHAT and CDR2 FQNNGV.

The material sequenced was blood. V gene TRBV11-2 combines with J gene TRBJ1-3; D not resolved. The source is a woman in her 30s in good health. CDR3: CASSVNPGNGDTIYF. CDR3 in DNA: TGTGCCAGCAGCGTTAACCCGGGTAATGGGGACACCATATATTTT. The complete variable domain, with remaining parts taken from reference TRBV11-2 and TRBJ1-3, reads EAGVAQSPRYKIIEKRQSVAFWCNPISGHATLYWYQQILGQGPKLLIQFQNNGVVDDSQLPKDRFSAERLKGVDSTLKIQPAKLEDSAVYLCASSVNPGNGDTIYFGEGSWLTVV.